These 18 T cell receptor beta chains share one sample of origin, sequenced in a study of breast tumors, draining lymph nodes, adjacent tissues. TCRdb used MiXCR to reprocess the multiplex PCR reads, holding one entry per CDR3 protein. The data hold tens of thousands of distinct CDR3 sequences, with around 60% observed a single time. Sequenced: breast tumor tissue. The receptors here all came from a female donor with breast cancer. Some clones in this sample may be carry-over from other donors' samples.

CDR3 nucleotide sequence: TGTGCCAGCAGAAAGCGCCTTCTAGGTAGTGGGGCCAACGTCCTGACTTTC. Amino acid sequence: CASRKRLLGSGANVLTF. The J gene is TRBJ2-6, the V gene TRBV2, with D hard to call. CDR3 length: 17 amino acids. CDR1 SNHLY and CDR2 FYNNEI come from the germline V gene. The V end lost 6 bases, the J end lost 3 bases, and 18 bases lay between the germline ends.

V usage is TRBV2 and J usage is TRBJ2-1, with D unclear. The CDR3 spans 16 residues. CDR1 is SNHLY and CDR2 is FYNNEI in the germline V gene. V lost 3 bases and J lost 3, with 15 bases in between. The CDR3 nucleotides are TGTGCCAGCAGTGATCAGGCTACATATGGCTACAATGAGCAGTTCTTC. It specifies CASSDQATYGYNEQFF.

This clonotype is termed medium-sized. The V call is TRBV5-6, the J call TRBJ1-2, with TRBD1 matching over 9 bases. The CDR3 contains 18 residues. Unmatched junction bases numbered 15, after V lost 4 bases and J lost 2 bases. Germline loops: CDR1 SGHDT, CDR2 YYEEEE. CDR3 DNA: TGTGCCAGCAGCAAACCAACAGGGGGCCGACGGCTGAACTATGGCTACACCTTC. It translates to CASSKPTGGRRLNYGYTF.

The chain carries TRBV2 and TRBJ2-7; 7 nucleotides agree with TRBD1. This CDR3 spans 13 amino acids. The germline V gene has CDR1 SNHLY and CDR2 FYNNEI. V trimming: 2 bases; J trimming: 5 bases; junction bases outside the gene matches: 3. The CDR3 region is CASSEQGVHEQYF. The CDR3 bases are TGTGCCAGCAGTGAACAGGGGGTCCACGAGCAGTACTTC.

This clonotype occurred many times. V gene TRBV20-1 combines with J gene TRBJ1-2; D is unresolved. V was pared by 2 bases and J by 13 bases, with 14 bases between. From germline, CDR1 is DFQATT and CDR2 SNEGSKA (reference sequence). This CDR3 comprises 11 residues. The CDR3 reads CSARSDLRVTF. The CDR3 region has the DNA TGCAGTGCTAGATCGGACTTACGGGTCACCTTC.

V is TRBV12-3 or TRBV12-4 and J is TRBJ2-3, with D perhaps matching TRBD1 (5 bases). The CDR3 sequence is 13 residues long. V was trimmed by 10 bases and J by 8 bases, leaving 19 bases between them. The CDR3 sequence is CATTLSTQGTQYF. Here the CDR3 DNA reads TGTGCCACCACACTTTCGACCCAGGGTACGCAGTATTTT.

The chain is built from TRBV7-2 and TRBJ2-5; 10 bases agree with TRBD2. This CDR3 is built from 15 residues. CDR1 SGHTA and CDR2 FQGNSA come from the germline V gene. Germline trimming cut 2 bases from V and 1 base from J; bases unmatched to any gene: 1. The CDR3 sequence: CASSLTSGTQETQYF. The CDR3 DNA reads TGTGCCAGCAGCTTAACTAGCGGGACCCAAGAGACCCAGTACTTC.

The chain joins TRBV7-3 to TRBJ2-3, with 11 bases matching TRBD2. Trimming cost V 5 bases and J 5 bases; bases outside gene matches: 6. There are 15 residues in the CDR3. Germline V CDR1 and CDR2: SGHTA, FQGTGA. CDR3 coding DNA: TGTGCCAGCAGCACTACTAGCGGGAGTGGAGATACGCAGTATTTT. It yields the protein CASSTTSGSGDTQYF.

This clonotype came up once. The genes are TRBV5-5 and TRBJ1-6, with 10 bases aligning to TRBD1. The CDR3 spans 17 residues. The ends lost 0 bases at V and 10 bases at J; junction bases unmatched: 10. CDR1 and CDR2 (germline): SGHKS, YYEKEE (reference sequence). The CDR3 spells CASSLEFLGQGCSPLHF. The CDR3 coding sequence is TGTGCCAGCAGCTTGGAATTTTTGGGACAGGGGTGCTCACCCCTCCACTTT.

The CDR3 here is CASSLGGGSLETQYF. The CDR3 DNA sequence: TGTGCCAGCAGCTTGGGGGGAGGGTCACTGGAGACCCAGTACTTC. The genes are TRBV5-4 and TRBJ2-5; 7 nucleotides align to TRBD2. The V gene end was trimmed by 0 bases and the J gene end by 5 bases; junction bases not matched to a gene: 7. Germline V gene lookup returns CDR1 SGHNT and CDR2 YYREEE (reference sequence). The CDR3 extends over 15 amino acids.

A note on this clonotype: Mismatch with germline at one junction end may stem from a read error. This chain links TRBV7-7 with TRBJ2-5, with TRBD2 matching over 11 bases. Germline V lookup: CDR1 SSHAT, CDR2 FNYEAQ (reference sequence). The CDR3 contains 15 residues. DNA of the CDR3: TGTGCTAGCAGCTTAGGGACTAGCGGCCAAGAGACCCAGTACTTC. It translates to CASSLGTSGQETQYF.

This clonotype has a handful of counts. V usage is TRBV5-1 and J usage is TRBJ2-5; 7 bases line up with TRBD2. Germline V CDR1 and CDR2: SGHRS, YFSETQ. V was pared by 4 bases and J by 1 base, with 7 bases of the junction left unmatched. CDR3 length: 15 residues. As DNA, the CDR3 is TGCGCCAGCAGCCTCGGCAGCGGGGCCCAAGAGACCCAGTACTTC. This encodes CASSLGSGAQETQYF.

The chain links TRBV7-9 to TRBJ1-4; D gene unclear. This CDR3 has 17 amino acids. Trimming removed 2 bases at V and 4 bases at J, with 17 bases between. Germline V gene lookup returns CDR1 SEHNR and CDR2 FQNEAQ (reference sequence). The CDR3 sequence is CASSLIRISTDNEKLFF. The CDR3 DNA reads TGTGCCAGCAGCTTAATCCGGATTAGCACAGATAATGAAAAACTGTTTTTT.

This sequence joins TRBV29-1 and TRBJ1-2, with D possibly TRBD1 on 5 matching bases. Germline CDR1 and CDR2: SQVTM and ANQGSEA. V lost 8 bases to trimming and J lost 4 bases, with 14 bases between them. The CDR3 runs 12 residues. In nucleotides, the CDR3 is TGCAGCTCCTACCGGGGGGGCTATGGCTACACCTTC. Protein sequence: CSSYRGGYGYTF.

Points on this clonotype: This CDR3 fails to terminate in the conserved phenylalanine or tryptophan, so it likely reflects a read error. The limits of the CDR3 on the DNA are not certain, so only TCRdb's listed CDR3 is given. The V call is TRBV7-3, the J call TRBJ2-2. The CDR3 is made up of 14 amino acids, end residues included. Germline V gives CDR1 SGHTA, CDR2 FQGTGA. The CDR3 sequence: CASSLSGNTGERMS.

V gene TRBV5-8 combines with J gene TRBJ1-4; D call uncertain. The germline gives CDR1 SGHTS, CDR2 YDEGEE. The CDR3 is 11 amino acids. V was trimmed by 5 bases and J by 4 bases, leaving 3 bases between them. Here the CDR3 reads CASRSNEKLFF. CDR3 in DNA: TGTGCCAGCAGAAGTAATGAAAAACTGTTTTTT.

A few counts support this clonotype. This chain joins TRBV20-1 and TRBJ1-1, with a tentative D call TRBD1 (6 bases). Germline CDR1 DFQATT, CDR2 SNEGSKA (reference sequence). The V end was cut by 3 bases, the J end by 5 bases, with 13 bases between. This CDR3 is 13 amino acids long. The CDR3 nucleotides read TGCAGTGCTAGGTACAGGGAAGGGACTGAAGCTTTCTTT. The encoded protein is CSARYREGTEAFF.

This clonotype occurred a few times. This clone may be a read error of a much larger clone one base away. The V and J genes are TRBV29-1 and TRBJ2-1; D perhaps matches TRBD1 (6 bases). Trimming took 5 bases from V and 4 from J, leaving 12 bases between them. CDR3 size: 13 residues. CDR1 is SQVTM and CDR2 is ANQGSEA in the germline V gene. CDR3: CSVRTAPYNEQFF. Here the CDR3 DNA reads TGCAGCGTTCGGACAGCCCCTTACAATGAGCAGTTCTTC.